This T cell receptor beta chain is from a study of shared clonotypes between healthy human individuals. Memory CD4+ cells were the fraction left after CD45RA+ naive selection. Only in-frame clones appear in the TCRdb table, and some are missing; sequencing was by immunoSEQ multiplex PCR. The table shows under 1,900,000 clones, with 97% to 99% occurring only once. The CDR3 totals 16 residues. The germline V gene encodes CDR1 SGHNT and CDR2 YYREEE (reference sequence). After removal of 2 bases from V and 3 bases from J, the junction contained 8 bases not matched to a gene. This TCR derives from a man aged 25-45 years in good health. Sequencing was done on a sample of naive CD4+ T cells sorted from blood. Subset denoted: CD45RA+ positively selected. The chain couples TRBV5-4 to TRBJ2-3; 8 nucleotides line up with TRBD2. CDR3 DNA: TGTGCCAGCAGCTTAGCGGGAGAGGGGAATACAGATACGCAGTATTTT. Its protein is CASSLAGEGNTDTQYF.